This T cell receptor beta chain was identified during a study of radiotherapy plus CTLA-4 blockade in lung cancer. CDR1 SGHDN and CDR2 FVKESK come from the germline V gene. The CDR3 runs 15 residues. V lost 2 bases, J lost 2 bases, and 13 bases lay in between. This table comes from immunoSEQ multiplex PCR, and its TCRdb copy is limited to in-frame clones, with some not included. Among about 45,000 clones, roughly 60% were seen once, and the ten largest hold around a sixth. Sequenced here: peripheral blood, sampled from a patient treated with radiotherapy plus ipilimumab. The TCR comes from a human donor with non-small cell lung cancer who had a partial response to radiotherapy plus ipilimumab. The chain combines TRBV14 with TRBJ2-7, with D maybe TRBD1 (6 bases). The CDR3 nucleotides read TGTGCCAGCAGCCAACACAACAGGGCTACCTACGAGCAGTACTTC. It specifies CASSQHNRATYEQYF.